These T cell receptor beta chains were read from a single sample in a study of T cell responses to AZD1222 COVID-19 vaccine. Sequenced by immunoSEQ multiplex PCR; TCRdb stores in-frame clones only, minus some. Among 150,000 to 250,000 clones listed, 90% to 95% were seen once. This material consisted of peripheral blood, taken 28 days after the second AZD1222 dose. These receptors all come from an adult who received the AZD1222 COVID-19 vaccine. The CDR3 runs from the conserved cysteine through the conserved F or W. Each record gives: J gene, D gene, clone size, V gene, CDR3 protein, CDR3 DNA. D genes are given only for firm matches. Where a row states a size, it is once, few, many or the class of an expanded clone; other rows omit it.

TRBJ1-5 NA NA TRBV4-1 CASSQFGADGQPQHF TGCGCCAGCAGCCAATTCGGGGCGGACGGTCAGCCCCAGCATTTT
TRBJ1-5 NA NA TRBV7-8 CASSQRTDQPQHF TGTGCCAGCAGTCAACGCACGGATCAGCCCCAGCATTTT
TRBJ1-6 TRBD1 NA TRBV6-1 CASSELIDRGRSPLHF TGTGCCAGCAGTGAACTCATCGACAGGGGGCGGTCACCCCTCCACTTT
TRBJ1-1 NA NA TRBV19 CASNQAGGITEAFF TGTGCCAGTAATCAAGCGGGAGGGATCACTGAAGCTTTCTTT
TRBJ1-1 TRBD1 NA TRBV12-3/TRBV12-4 CASRTTGGTEAFF TGTGCCAGCAGGACTACAGGGGGCACTGAAGCTTTCTTT
TRBJ1-3 NA once TRBV9 CASDGGHLSGNTIYF TGTGCCAGCGACGGGGGCCACCTCTCTGGAAACACCATATATTTT
TRBJ2-2 TRBD1 NA TRBV18 CASSRRTGGSTGELFF TGTGCCAGCTCACGGAGGACAGGGGGCTCCACCGGGGAGCTGTTTTTT
TRBJ2-2 NA NA TRBV9 CASSVATWGRGGAGELFF TGTGCCAGCAGCGTAGCTACCTGGGGCAGGGGAGGGGCCGGGGAGCTGTTTTTT
TRBJ1-2 NA NA TRBV6-1 CASSEPTQGFYGYTF TGTGCCAGCAGTGAACCTACGCAGGGGTTCTATGGCTACACCTTC
TRBJ1-3 NA NA TRBV9 CASSVEGRDSGNTIYF TGTGCCAGCAGCGTAGAGGGACGGGACTCTGGAAACACCATATATTTT
TRBJ2-3 NA NA TRBV24-1 CATSVSDTQYF TGTGCCACCAGTGTTTCAGATACGCAGTATTTT
TRBJ1-6 NA NA TRBV6-5 CASSYRVNYNSPLHF TGTGCCAGCAGTTACAGGGTAAACTATAATTCACCCCTCCACTTT
TRBJ2-2 NA once TRBV9 CASSVTPGGRPNTGELFF TGTGCCAGCAGCGTCACACCAGGCGGCAGGCCGAACACCGGGGAGCTGTTTTTT
TRBJ1-5 NA NA TRBV6-2/TRBV6-3 CASSYGGLRQPQHF TGTGCCAGCAGTTATGGGGGCCTGCGTCAGCCCCAGCATTTT
TRBJ2-7 NA NA TRBV5-1 CASSSAREQYF TGCGCCAGCAGTTCAGCGCGCGAGCAGTACTTC
TRBJ2-2 NA NA TRBV5-6 CASATRGTGELFF TGTGCCAGCGCCACCCGGGGGACCGGGGAGCTGTTTTTT
TRBJ2-1 TRBD1 NA TRBV2 CASSGGGMYNEQFF TGTGCCAGCAGTGGAGGGGGCATGTACAATGAGCAGTTCTTC
TRBJ2-5 NA NA TRBV3-1/TRBV3-2 CASSQGRRGSETQYF TGTGCCAGCAGCCAAGGACGGAGGGGTTCTGAGACCCAGTACTTC
TRBJ2-1 TRBD1 NA TRBV9 CASSGTGHEQFF TGTGCCAGCAGCGGGACAGGCCATGAGCAGTTCTTC
TRBJ1-1 NA NA TRBV29-1 CSVDKDTRNTEAFF TGCAGCGTTGATAAAGACACCCGGAACACTGAAGCTTTCTTT
TRBJ2-1 TRBD2 NA TRBV28 CASSFRASGGNEQFF TGTGCCAGCAGTTTTCGGGCTAGCGGGGGCAATGAGCAGTTCTTC
TRBJ1-2 TRBD1 NA TRBV28 CASSPPEAGGYYGYTF TGTGCCAGCAGTCCCCCCGAGGCAGGGGGCTACTATGGCTACACCTTC
TRBJ1-2 TRBD1 NA TRBV19 CASSTLGQGDSYGYTF TGTGCCAGTAGTACCTTGGGACAGGGCGATTCGTATGGCTACACCTTC